This T cell receptor (beta chain) was sequenced in a study of blood T cell repertoires in COVID-19. Profiling relied on immunoSEQ multiplex PCR, and the TCRdb table lists in-frame clones only, not all of them. Altogether fewer than 300,000 clones are present, 85% being singletons, with the ten largest covering about 2.7%. Germline V gives CDR1 LGHNA, CDR2 YSLEER. V gave up 4 bases and J gave up 5 bases; unmatched junction bases: 8. This CDR3 contains 15 residues. The sequenced sample consisted of PBMCs or T cells enriched from blood (not recorded which). This chain joins TRBV4-3 and TRBJ1-5; TRBD1 agrees at 7 bases. The receptor comes from a woman aged 45 to 65 who had recovered from COVID-19. The CDR3 is CASSLSDRRDQPQHF. DNA for the CDR3: TGCGCCAGCAGCCTCTCGGACAGGCGTGATCAGCCCCAGCATTTT.